This T cell receptor (beta chain) was identified during a study of high-grade serous ovarian cancer treatment subgroups. On this clone itself: Its antigen is currently unknown.

Whole-study findings and limits: Higher neoantigen levels went with greater TCR clonal relatedness.

TCRdb's copy holds only in-frame clones and misses some; the assay was immunoSEQ multiplex PCR. The sample yields 10,000 to 12,000 clones, around 68% seen once. The germline V gene has CDR1 SQVTM and CDR2 ANQGSEA. With 3 bases clipped from V and 1 base from J, the junction kept 6 bases outside the gene matches. CDR3 length: 16 amino acids. Tumor samples were obtained before definitive surgery or chemotherapy. The chain employs TRBV29-1 and TRBJ1-3; 10 nucleotides match TRBD1. Sequenced sample: tumor tissue. The clonotype originates from a human donor with high-grade serous ovarian cancer. Here the CDR3 DNA reads TGCAGCGTTGATTTAGGGGGACAGGGGTCTGGAAACACCATATATTTT. Amino acids: CSVDLGGQGSGNTIYF.